The 24 T cell receptor beta chains below come from one sample, sequenced in a study of blood T cell repertoires in COVID-19. The method was immunoSEQ multiplex PCR; TCRdb's version includes in-frame clones alone and lacks a portion of them. Of approximately 44,000 clones in the sample, roughly 85% were seen once. The specimen sequenced was peripheral blood. These TCRs come from a man aged 60 to 69 with acute or convalescent COVID-19.

The DNA for the CDR3 is TGTGCCTGGACGGTGAACACTGAAGCTTTCTTT. Residues: CAWTVNTEAFF. The chain is built from TRBV30 and TRBJ1-1; D unclear. This CDR3 region has 11 residues. Trimming removed 4 bases at V and 0 bases at J, with 3 bases between. CDR1 and CDR2 (germline): GTSNPN, SVGIG (reference sequence).

The gene calls are TRBV4-3 and TRBJ2-7; 12 bases line up with TRBD1. The CDR3 extends over 15 amino acids. V lost 3 bases and J lost 4; bases outside the gene matches: 4. Germline V gene lookup returns CDR1 LGHNA and CDR2 YSLEER. The CDR3 sequence: CASSHGTGGAYEQYF. In DNA form, the CDR3 reads TGCGCCAGCAGCCATGGGACAGGGGGCGCTTACGAGCAGTACTTC.

This clone was picked up one time. The V call is TRBV7-3, the J call TRBJ1-2; TRBD1 matches 8 bases. V shed 2 bases and J 10 bases; nucleotides not matched to a gene: 9. The CDR3 length is 14 residues. The germline V gene encodes CDR1 SGHTA and CDR2 FQGTGA. The CDR3 nucleotides read TGTGCCAGCAGCTTAGGATCAGGGGGCCAGGACTACACCTTC. Its protein is CASSLGSGGQDYTF.

The V gene is TRBV28, the J gene TRBJ2-4, with D possibly being TRBD2 (6 bases). CDR3 length: 17 amino acids. V was trimmed by 3 bases and J by 2 bases, leaving 17 bases between them. Germline V gives CDR1 MDHEN, CDR2 SYDVKM. CDR3 protein: CASSFGGQGVSKNIQYF. CDR3 bases: TGTGCCAGCAGTTTCGGAGGGCAGGGTGTTTCCAAAAACATTCAGTACTTC.

The rearrangement joins TRBV6-5 to TRBJ1-5, with D tentatively TRBD1 (6 bases). Germline V gene data show CDR1 as MNHEY and CDR2 as SVGAGI. The CDR3 covers 14 residues. V was cut by 6 bases and J by 0 bases, with 9 bases left in between. CDR3 in DNA: TGTGCCAGCAGGAACAGGGATAGCAATCAGCCCCAGCATTTT. Amino acid sequence: CASRNRDSNQPQHF.

The chain recombines TRBV10-3 with TRBJ1-1; 10 bases line up with TRBD1. In germline, CDR1 is ENHRY, CDR2 SYGVKD. This CDR3 contains 16 residues. After removal of 3 bases from V and 4 bases from J, the junction contained 8 bases not matched to a gene. The CDR3 nucleotides are TGTGCCATCAGTGAAACGACAGGGGGCGGAACCACTGAAGCTTTCTTT. Protein sequence: CAISETTGGGTTEAFF.

The chain is built from TRBV4-2 and TRBJ1-2; 7 positions match TRBD1. This CDR3 region has 15 residues. The germline CDR1 and CDR2 sequences are LGHNA and YNFKEQ. V was clipped by 1 base and J by 6 bases; unmatched bases: 8. The CDR3: CASSQGDSGGNGYTF. Written as DNA, the CDR3 is TGTGCCAGCAGCCAAGGTGACTCAGGGGGAAATGGCTACACCTTC.

The genes are TRBV5-1 and TRBJ1-6; 7 bases map to TRBD1. J lost 8 bases, V lost 4 bases, and 6 bases had no gene match. CDR3 length: 14 residues. Germline values: CDR1 SGHRS, CDR2 YFSETQ. CDR3: CASSPDREDSPLHF. CDR3 DNA: TGCGCCAGCAGCCCCGACAGGGAGGATTCACCCCTCCACTTT.

The rearrangement joins TRBV19 to TRBJ1-2; D gene uncertain. V was clipped by 1 base and J by 7 bases, with 10 bases between them. Germline-derived CDR1 and CDR2 are LNHDA and SQIVND (reference sequence). This CDR3 has 13 residues. This CDR3 reads CASSIARGGGYTF. DNA of the CDR3: TGTGCCAGTAGTATAGCACGAGGTGGTGGCTACACCTTC.

The chain has TRBV7-6 and TRBJ1-5; maybe TRBD1 (6 bases). The CDR3 loop spans 18 amino acids. The ends were cut back, 4 bases at V and 4 bases at J, with 23 bases in the middle. Per the germline V gene, CDR1 is SGHVS and CDR2 is FNYEAQ. The CDR3 coding sequence is TGTGCCAGCAGCTCCCTAGGGAGGGGGACGGCACCTAATCAGCCCCAGCATTTT. It encodes CASSSLGRGTAPNQPQHF. Variable domain in full (rest from reference TRBV7-6 and TRBJ1-5): GAGVSQSPRYKVTKRGQDVALRCDPISGHVSLYWYRQALGQGPEFLTYFNYEAQQDKSGLPNDRFSAERPEGSISTLTIQRTEQRDSAMYRCASSSLGRGTAPNQPQHFGDGTRLSIL.

The chain uses TRBV10-2 and TRBJ2-1; 9 nucleotides agree with TRBD1. Germline V lookup: CDR1 WSHSY, CDR2 SAAADI. V dropped 2 bases and J dropped 6; count of bases not matched to a gene: 5. This CDR3 contains 15 residues. CDR3 sequence (DNA): TGCGCCAGCAGTGAGAACAGGGGGCGTCGCAATGAGCAGTTCTTC. Translated, it gives CASSENRGRRNEQFF.

This sequence joins TRBV10-3 and TRBJ1-2, with D hard to call. The length of the CDR3 is 12 residues. Germline-derived CDR1 and CDR2 are ENHRY and SYGVKD. Between the trimmed V and J ends, which lost 3 bases and 1 base, there was a span of 3 bases. The CDR3 nucleotides read TGTGCCATCAGTGACGGTAACTATGGCTACACCTTC. Translation: CAISDGNYGYTF.

The chain employs TRBV6-2 or TRBV6-3 and TRBJ1-2, with 8 bases identical to TRBD1. In germline, CDR1 is MNHEY, CDR2 SVGEGT. The CDR3 runs to 16 residues. Germline trimming cut 5 bases from V and 8 bases from J; bases unmatched to any gene: 16. The chain's CDR3 is CASSKPNARDRSGYTF. The CDR3 DNA reads as TGTGCCAGCAGTAAACCCAATGCCCGGGACAGGAGCGGCTACACCTTC.

J is TRBJ2-1 and V is TRBV5-6, with TRBD2 identical over 11 bases. The trim removed 2 bases at V and 7 bases at J, leaving 5 bases unmatched. From germline, CDR1 is SGHDT and CDR2 YYEEEE. The CDR3 covers 15 residues. CDR3 DNA: TGTGCCAGCAGCTTTACTAGCGGGGGAGAAAATGAGCAGTTCTTC. It yields the protein CASSFTSGGENEQFF.

V gene TRBV4-3 combines with J gene TRBJ2-7; the match to TRBD2 covers 9 bases. Per germline, CDR1 LGHNA and CDR2 YSLEER. CDR3 length equals 16 residues. J gave up 1 base and V 4 bases, and 8 bases lay outside the gene matches. The CDR3 DNA is TGCGCCAGCAGCCCGGCCCCCGCGGGGGGGTCCTACGAGCAGTACTTC. Residues: CASSPAPAGGSYEQYF.

DNA for the CDR3: TGTGCCAGCAGCTTTGGGGGACTTACAACTAATGAAAAACTGTTTTTT. Translation: CASSFGGLTTNEKLFF. V gene TRBV7-9 combines with J gene TRBJ1-4; the D gene is possibly TRBD1 (5 bases). CDR1 is SEHNR, CDR2 FQNEAQ, per germline (reference sequence). V was clipped by 3 bases and J by 0 bases, with 11 bases between them. The CDR3 covers 16 residues.

The chain couples TRBV4-3 to TRBJ2-1; 13 bases are shared with TRBD2. The germline gives CDR1 LGHNA, CDR2 YSLEER. This CDR3 region has 16 residues. Unmatched junction bases numbered 4, after V lost 0 bases and J lost 8 bases. The CDR3 sequence: CASSQELAGGPDEQFF. The CDR3 DNA is TGCGCCAGCAGCCAAGAACTAGCGGGGGGGCCGGATGAGCAGTTCTTC.

The genes are TRBV4-3 and TRBJ2-2, with 10 bases matching TRBD2. The J segment lost 13 bases and the V segment lost 1 base, leaving 6 bases of the junction unmatched. CDR1 is LGHNA, CDR2 YSLEER, per germline. The CDR3 loop spans 14 amino acids. The CDR3 loop is CASSQGTSGARLFF. The CDR3, as DNA: TGCGCCAGCAGCCAAGGGACTAGCGGTGCACGGCTGTTTTTT.

This chain joins TRBV7-9 and TRBJ2-2, with D perhaps TRBD1 (5 bases). The CDR3 totals 14 residues. Germline assignment: CDR1 SEHNR and CDR2 FQNEAQ (reference sequence). The V and J ends lost 8 bases and 4 bases respectively, with 14 bases between them. The CDR3 reads CASEVGPGTGELFF. The CDR3 DNA sequence: TGTGCCAGCGAGGTGGGGCCGGGCACCGGGGAGCTGTTTTTT.

The chain combines TRBV7-9 with TRBJ2-4; possibly TRBD1 for D (6 bases). CDR1 and CDR2 (germline): SEHNR, FQNEAQ (reference sequence). V was trimmed by 3 bases and J by 5 bases, leaving 8 bases between them. The CDR3 sequence is 13 residues long. The DNA for the CDR3 is TGTGCCAGCAGCTTGAAGGGGGAAAACATTCAGTACTTC. It encodes CASSLKGENIQYF.

This sequence joins TRBV12-3 or TRBV12-4 and TRBJ1-1; the D gene is possibly TRBD1 (6 bases). The CDR3 covers 12 residues. V was shortened by 5 bases and J by 8 bases, with 12 bases between the two germline ends. CDR3 in DNA: TGTGCCAGCAGTGCCACAGGGTACGAAGCTTTCTTT. Residues: CASSATGYEAFF.

This clone is a singleton in its sample. CDR3 nucleotide sequence: TGTGCCAGCAGTACAGGGTTCAGCACAGATACGCAGTATTTT. Amino acid sequence: CASSTGFSTDTQYF. The rearrangement links TRBV27 to TRBJ2-3; D is possibly TRBD1 (6 bases). Germline loops: CDR1 MNHEY, CDR2 SMNVEV (reference sequence). The ends were cut back, 5 bases at V and 0 bases at J, with 9 bases in the middle. The CDR3 spans 14 residues.

This clone was detected only a few times. The chain recombines TRBV12-3 or TRBV12-4 with TRBJ1-1; 11 bases match TRBD1. The CDR3 runs to 13 residues. After removal of 6 bases from V and 9 bases from J, the junction contained 6 bases not matched to a gene. CDR3: CASSFGTGGKAFF. For the CDR3, the DNA is TGTGCCAGCAGCTTTGGGACAGGGGGAAAAGCTTTCTTT.

The chain has TRBV7-2 and TRBJ2-1, with D tentatively TRBD2 (7 bases). V was pared by 1 base and J by 8 bases, with 18 bases between. CDR3 size: 16 residues. Germline CDR1 SGHTA, CDR2 FQGNSA. The CDR3 DNA reads TGTGCCAGCAGCTTAGGACTAGGGGGGGTCATCGATGAGCAGTTCTTC. Protein sequence: CASSLGLGGVIDEQFF.